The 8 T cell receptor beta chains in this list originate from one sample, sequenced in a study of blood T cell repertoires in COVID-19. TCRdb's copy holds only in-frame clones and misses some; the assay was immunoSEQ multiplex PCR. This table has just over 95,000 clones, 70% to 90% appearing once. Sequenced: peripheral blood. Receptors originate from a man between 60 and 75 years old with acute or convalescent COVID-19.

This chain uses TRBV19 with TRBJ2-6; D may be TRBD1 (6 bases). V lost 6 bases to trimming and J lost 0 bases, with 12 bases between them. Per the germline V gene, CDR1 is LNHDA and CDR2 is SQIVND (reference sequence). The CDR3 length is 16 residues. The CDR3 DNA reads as TGTGCCAGTAGGAGGGACACAGACTCTGGGGCCAACGTCCTGACTTTC. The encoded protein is CASRRDTDSGANVLTF.

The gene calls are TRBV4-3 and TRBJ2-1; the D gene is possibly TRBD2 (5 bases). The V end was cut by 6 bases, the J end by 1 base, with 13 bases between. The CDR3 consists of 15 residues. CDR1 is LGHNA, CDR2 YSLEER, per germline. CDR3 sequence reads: CASSPFEGSYNEQFF. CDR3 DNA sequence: TGCGCCAGCAGTCCTTTTGAGGGATCCTACAATGAGCAGTTCTTC.

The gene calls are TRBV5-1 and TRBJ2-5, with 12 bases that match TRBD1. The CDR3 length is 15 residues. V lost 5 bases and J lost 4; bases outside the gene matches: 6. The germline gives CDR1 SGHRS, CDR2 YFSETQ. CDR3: CASRIGTGGGETQYF. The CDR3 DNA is TGCGCCAGCAGGATAGGGACAGGGGGCGGAGAGACCCAGTACTTC.

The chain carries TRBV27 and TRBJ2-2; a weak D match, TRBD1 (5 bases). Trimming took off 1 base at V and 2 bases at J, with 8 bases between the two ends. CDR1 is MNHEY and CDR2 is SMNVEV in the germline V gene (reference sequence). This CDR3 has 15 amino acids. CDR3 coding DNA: TGTGCCAGCAGTTTATTACAGGTCAACACCGGGGAGCTGTTTTTT. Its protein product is CASSLLQVNTGELFF.

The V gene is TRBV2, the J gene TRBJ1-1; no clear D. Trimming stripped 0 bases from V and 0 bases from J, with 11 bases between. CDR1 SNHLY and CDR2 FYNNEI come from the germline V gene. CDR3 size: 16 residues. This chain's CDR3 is CASSEALGRMNTEAFF. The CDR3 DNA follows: TGTGCCAGCAGTGAAGCGCTGGGGAGAATGAACACTGAAGCTTTCTTT.

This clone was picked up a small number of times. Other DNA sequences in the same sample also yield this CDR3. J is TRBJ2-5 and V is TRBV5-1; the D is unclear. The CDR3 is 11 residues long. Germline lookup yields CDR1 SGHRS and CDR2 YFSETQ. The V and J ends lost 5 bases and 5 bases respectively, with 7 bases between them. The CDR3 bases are TGCGCCAGCAGTTTACAGGAGACCCAGTACTTC. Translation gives CASSLQETQYF.

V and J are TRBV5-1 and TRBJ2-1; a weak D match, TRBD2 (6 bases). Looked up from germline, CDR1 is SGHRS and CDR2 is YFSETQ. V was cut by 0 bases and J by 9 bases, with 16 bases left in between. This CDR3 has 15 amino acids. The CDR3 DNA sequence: TGCGCCAGCAGCTTGGTTAGCGGAGAGGTAGGTGAGCAGTTCTTC. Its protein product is CASSLVSGEVGEQFF.

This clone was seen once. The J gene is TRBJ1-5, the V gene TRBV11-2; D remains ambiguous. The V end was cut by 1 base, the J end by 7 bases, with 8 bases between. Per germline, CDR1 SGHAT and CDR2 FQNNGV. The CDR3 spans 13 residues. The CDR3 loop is CASSLVGGQPQHF. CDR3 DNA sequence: TGTGCCAGCAGCTTAGTTGGAGGACAGCCCCAGCATTTT.